The clone carrying this T cell receptor beta chain was found once. Trimming cost V 0 bases and J 6 bases, with 11 bases left between them. The CDR3 loop spans 13 amino acids. Germline CDR1 GTSNPN, CDR2 SVGIG (reference sequence). Method: immunoSEQ multiplex PCR; TCRdb's copy keeps in-frame clones and lacks some. The table lists about 9,000 clones, approximately 81% of them singletons. The data are from a study of tumor T cells in aggressive B-cell lymphoma. This clonotype was obtained from an adult with diffuse large B cell lymphoma. The sample taken for sequencing was tumor tissue. The chain recombines TRBV30 with TRBJ1-1; TRBD1 might be the D (6 bases). In DNA, the CDR3 is TGTGCCTGGAGTGTCGGGGGGGCATCTGAAGCTTTCTTT. Its translation is CAWSVGGASEAFF.